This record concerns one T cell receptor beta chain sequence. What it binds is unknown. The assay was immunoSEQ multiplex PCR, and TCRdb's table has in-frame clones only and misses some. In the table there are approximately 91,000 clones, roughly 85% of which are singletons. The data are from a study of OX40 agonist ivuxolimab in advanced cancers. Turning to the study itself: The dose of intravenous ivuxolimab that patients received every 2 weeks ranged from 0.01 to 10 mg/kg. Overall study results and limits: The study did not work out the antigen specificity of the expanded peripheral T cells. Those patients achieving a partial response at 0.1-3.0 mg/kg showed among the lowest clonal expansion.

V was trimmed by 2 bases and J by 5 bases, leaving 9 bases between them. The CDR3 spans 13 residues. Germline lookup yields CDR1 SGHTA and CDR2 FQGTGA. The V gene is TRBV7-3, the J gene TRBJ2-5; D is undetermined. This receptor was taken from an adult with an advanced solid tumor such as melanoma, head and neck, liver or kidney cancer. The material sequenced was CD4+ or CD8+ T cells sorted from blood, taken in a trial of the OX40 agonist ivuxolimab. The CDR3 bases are TGTGCCAGCAGCTTAGGTATAGGGGAGACCCAGTACTTC. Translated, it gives CASSLGIGETQYF.